The TCR beta chain under discussion was sequenced for a study of CD8 T cells in ankylosing spondylitis. General study results and limits: Reportedly, disease-linked clones are significantly enriched in ankylosing spondylitis patients' matched synovial fluid. For ankylosing spondylitis blood, a TCR beta motif of seven to nine highly homologous variants appeared characteristic.

Per germline, CDR1 SGHDN and CDR2 FVKESK. The CDR3 has 15 residues. Trimming pared 5 bases from V and 0 bases from J, leaving 13 bases between. In this sample, this clonotype turned up a few times. Its matching antigen is unknown. One entry per CDR3 protein, called by TCRdb with MiXCR from the 5' RACE reads. Of 450,000 or so distinct CDR3 sequences in the sample, 25% to 30% were seen once. Source material: blood, either unsorted or a sorted T cell fraction (not recorded which). The sequence was obtained from a male donor with ankylosing spondylitis. The chain links TRBV14 to TRBJ1-1; D call uncertain. The CDR3 reads CASSFHRDMNTEAFF. DNA for the CDR3: TGTGCCAGCAGCTTCCACAGAGACATGAACACTGAAGCTTTCTTT.